This entry concerns a single T cell receptor beta chain. The data belong to a study of control samples from healthy donors and cancer patients. Germline-derived CDR1 and CDR2 are MNHEY and SMNVEV (reference sequence). V lost 4 bases, J lost 4 bases, and 8 bases lay in between. This CDR3 spans 13 amino acids. Sequencing used immunoSEQ multiplex PCR; TCRdb keeps in-frame clones, though not all of them. The sample has 55,000 to 85,000 clones, more than 70% seen once. Input material: PBMCs. V and J are TRBV27 and TRBJ2-1, with D perhaps matching TRBD2 (6 bases). This TCR derives from a woman between 45 and 65 years old with head and neck cancer. The chain's CDR3 is CASSWGDYNEQFF. Here the CDR3 DNA reads TGTGCCAGCAGTTGGGGGGATTACAATGAGCAGTTCTTC.